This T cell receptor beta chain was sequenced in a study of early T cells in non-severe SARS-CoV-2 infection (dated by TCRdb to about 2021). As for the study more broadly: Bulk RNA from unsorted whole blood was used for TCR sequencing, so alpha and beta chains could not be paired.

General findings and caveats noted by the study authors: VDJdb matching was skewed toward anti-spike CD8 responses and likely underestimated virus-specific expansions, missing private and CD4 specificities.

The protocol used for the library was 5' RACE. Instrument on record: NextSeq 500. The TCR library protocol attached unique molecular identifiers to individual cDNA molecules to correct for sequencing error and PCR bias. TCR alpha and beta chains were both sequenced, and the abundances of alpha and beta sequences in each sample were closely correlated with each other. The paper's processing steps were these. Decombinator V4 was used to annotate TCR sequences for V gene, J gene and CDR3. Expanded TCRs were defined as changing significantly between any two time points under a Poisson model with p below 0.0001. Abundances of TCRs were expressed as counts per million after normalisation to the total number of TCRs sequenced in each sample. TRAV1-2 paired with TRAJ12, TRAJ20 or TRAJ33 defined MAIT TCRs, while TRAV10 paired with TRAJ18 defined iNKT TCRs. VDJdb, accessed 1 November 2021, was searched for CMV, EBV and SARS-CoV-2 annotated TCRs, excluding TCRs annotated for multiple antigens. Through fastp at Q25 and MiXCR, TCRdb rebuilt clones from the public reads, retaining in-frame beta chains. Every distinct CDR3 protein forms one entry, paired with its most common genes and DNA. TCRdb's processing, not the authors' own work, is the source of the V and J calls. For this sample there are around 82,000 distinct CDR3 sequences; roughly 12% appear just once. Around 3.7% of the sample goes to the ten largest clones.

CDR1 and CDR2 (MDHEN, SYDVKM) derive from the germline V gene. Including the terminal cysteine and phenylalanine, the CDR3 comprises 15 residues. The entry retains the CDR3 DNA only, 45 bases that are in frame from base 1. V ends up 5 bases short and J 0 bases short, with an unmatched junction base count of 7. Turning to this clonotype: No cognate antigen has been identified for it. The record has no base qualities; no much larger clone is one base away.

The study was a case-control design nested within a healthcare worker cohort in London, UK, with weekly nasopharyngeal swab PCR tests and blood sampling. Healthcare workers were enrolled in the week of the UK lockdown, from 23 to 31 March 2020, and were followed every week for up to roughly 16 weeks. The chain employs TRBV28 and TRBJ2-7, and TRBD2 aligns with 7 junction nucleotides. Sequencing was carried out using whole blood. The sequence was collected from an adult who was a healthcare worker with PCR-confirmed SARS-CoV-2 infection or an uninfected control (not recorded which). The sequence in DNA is TGTGCCAGCAGTGCAAGACTAGCTTCCTCCTACGAGCAGTACTTC. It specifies CASSARLASSYEQYF.